This TCR beta chain was captured in a study of cytomegalovirus exposure and HLA in healthy donors. The V end lost 2 bases, the J end lost 4 bases, and 17 bases lay between the germline ends. This CDR3 has 17 amino acids. Germline CDR1 and CDR2: SGHVS and FNYEAQ. 13 Jbeta primers and 60 Vbeta primers were used for the PCR. Repertoires were generated with immunoSEQ multiplex PCR, while TCRdb's copy carries only in-frame clones and drops some. The table lists roughly 100,000 clones, over 70% of them singletons, with over 7.5% in the top ten. The clonotype originates from a woman aged 40 to 50 in good health and CMV-seropositive. Sequenced: PBMCs. The V gene is TRBV7-6, the J gene TRBJ1-4; D might be TRBD1 (5 bases). The CDR3 region is CASSLSPRTKDNEKLFF. The CDR3 DNA is TGTGCCAGCAGCTTATCCCCACGGACAAAAGATAATGAAAAACTGTTTTTT. Full variable domain (rest looked up from reference TRBV7-6 and TRBJ1-4): GAGVSQSPRYKVTKRGQDVALRCDPISGHVSLYWYRQALGQGPEFLTYFNYEAQQDKSGLPNDRFSAERPEGSISTLTIQRTEQRDSAMYRCASSLSPRTKDNEKLFFGSGTQLSVL.